These 17 T cell receptor beta chains were all obtained from the same sample, sequenced in a study of blood T cell repertoires in COVID-19. Assay: immunoSEQ multiplex PCR; the TCRdb copy retains only in-frame clones and omits some. The sample holds 250,000 to 350,000 clones, around four fifths seen once. Input material: peripheral blood. Receptors originate from a woman in her forties or fifties with active or convalescent COVID-19.

The gene calls are TRBV28 and TRBJ1-4; D is unclear. CDR3 length: 13 amino acids. Per germline, CDR1 MDHEN and CDR2 SYDVKM. The V end lost 8 bases, the J end lost 4 bases, and 11 bases lay between the germline ends. The CDR3: CASVQRSNEKLFF. Written as DNA, the CDR3 is TGTGCCAGCGTCCAACGGAGTAATGAAAAACTGTTTTTT.

This rearrangement joins TRBV27 to TRBJ2-2; D gene unclear. Deletions cut 2 bases from V and 0 bases from J, with 7 bases between. The CDR3 has 15 residues. Per the germline V gene, CDR1 is MNHEY and CDR2 is SMNVEV (reference sequence). The CDR3 nucleotides are TGTGCCAGCAGTTTAACGAGCGCGAACACCGGGGAGCTGTTTTTT. Protein sequence: CASSLTSANTGELFF.

This clone was recorded a few times. The chain recombines TRBV7-8 with TRBJ2-7; D not certain. This CDR3 is 15 amino acids long. V was cut by 1 base and J by 3 bases, with 13 bases left in between. Germline V gives CDR1 SGHVS, CDR2 FQNEAQ. CDR3 region: CASSLDVRRVYEQYF. CDR3 bases: TGTGCCAGCAGCTTAGACGTAAGAAGAGTCTACGAGCAGTACTTC.

V gene TRBV12-3 or TRBV12-4 combines with J gene TRBJ1-1, with no clear D. V lost 2 bases to trimming and J lost 1 base, with 5 bases between them. The CDR3 spans 13 residues. CDR3 DNA: TGTGCCAGCAGTTTATCCGGGAACACTGAAGCTTTCTTT. It yields the protein CASSLSGNTEAFF.

The genes are TRBV10-2 and TRBJ1-5; TRBD1 is a possible D gene (6 bases). Trimming shortened V by 6 bases and J by 3 bases, and 9 bases separated the two germline ends. The CDR3 consists of 13 residues. Germline-derived CDR1 and CDR2 are WSHSY and SAAADI. CDR3: CASSGQFNQPQHF. The CDR3 bases are TGCGCCAGCAGCGGACAGTTCAATCAGCCCCAGCATTTT.

The V gene is TRBV5-1, the J gene TRBJ1-5, with 9 positions matching TRBD1. The V segment lost 5 bases and the J segment 6 bases; nucleotides outside the gene matches: 6. Per the germline V gene, CDR1 is SGHRS and CDR2 is YFSETQ. This CDR3 has 14 residues. CDR3 in DNA: TGCGCCAGCAGTCGGACAGGGGAGGGTCAGCCCCAGCATTTT. The encoded protein is CASSRTGEGQPQHF.

The chain employs TRBV30 and TRBJ1-2; 7 bases align to TRBD1. The CDR3 is made up of 17 amino acids. V was clipped by 5 bases and J by 0 bases; unmatched bases: 15. Per germline, CDR1 GTSNPN and CDR2 SVGIG (reference sequence). This CDR3 reads CAWGSGDRASPNYGYTF. The CDR3 region has the DNA TGTGCCTGGGGATCCGGGGACAGAGCATCTCCTAACTATGGCTACACCTTC.

Written as DNA, the CDR3 is TGCGCCAGCAGCTCGCAGGGTCTGAACAACGAGCAGTACTTC. This codes for CASSSQGLNNEQYF. The rearrangement links TRBV5-1 to TRBJ2-7, with D possibly being TRBD1 (5 bases). Trimming stripped 3 bases from V and 5 bases from J, with 15 bases between. The CDR3 runs to 14 residues. Germline V gives CDR1 SGHRS, CDR2 YFSETQ.

CDR3 in amino acids: CASSQGPARDLGNSPLHF. CDR3 nucleotides: TGCGCCAGCAGCCAAGGACCCGCCAGGGATTTGGGGAATTCACCCCTCCACTTT. This chain uses TRBV4-1 with TRBJ1-6; tentative D call: TRBD1 (5 bases). V gave up 1 base and J gave up 7 bases, with 20 bases separating them. Germline assignment: CDR1 MGHRA and CDR2 YSYEKL. The CDR3 is 18 residues long.

This clone was counted once. The chain has TRBV5-1 and TRBJ2-4; 9 bases map to TRBD1. The CDR3 is made up of 15 amino acids. Germline V gives CDR1 SGHRS, CDR2 YFSETQ. V shed 3 bases and J 12 bases; nucleotides not matched to a gene: 13. CDR3 protein: CASSSVNRDRENQYF. CDR3 sequence (DNA): TGCGCCAGCAGCTCGGTGAACCGGGACAGGGAGAATCAGTACTTC.

This clone was found once. This chain connects TRBV10-3 to TRBJ2-3; D not resolved. V dropped 7 bases and J dropped 1 base, with 6 bases sitting between them. Germline assignment: CDR1 ENHRY and CDR2 SYGVKD. The CDR3 extends over 12 amino acids. This CDR3 reads CAIKQGTDTQYF. The CDR3 region has the DNA TGTGCCATCAAGCAGGGCACAGATACGCAGTATTTT.

This chain uses TRBV5-4 with TRBJ2-5; 7 nucleotides match TRBD1. Trimming removed 0 bases from V and 1 base from J; junction bases left unmatched: 3. Germline CDR1 reads SGHNT; CDR2 reads YYREEE (reference sequence). The CDR3 has 15 residues. In nucleotides, the CDR3 is TGTGCCAGCAGCTTGGAGGGGGCTAGCCAAGAGACCCAGTACTTC. Translating it yields CASSLEGASQETQYF.

CDR3 coding DNA: TGTGCCAGCAGTTCCGCAGGGTTCTATGGCTACACCTTC. Encoded protein: CASSSAGFYGYTF. The chain has TRBV12-3 or TRBV12-4 and TRBJ1-2; tentatively, D is TRBD1 (5 bases). This CDR3 comprises 13 residues. Trimming pared 4 bases from V and 4 bases from J, leaving 10 bases between.

The chain's CDR3 is CASSDNRAYNEQFF. The CDR3 DNA reads TGTGCCAGCTCAGACAACAGGGCCTACAATGAGCAGTTCTTC. J is TRBJ2-1 and V is TRBV18; D possibly corresponds to TRBD1 (6 bases). Germline-derived CDR1 and CDR2 are KGHSH and LQKENI. The CDR3 runs 14 residues. V lost 5 bases to trimming and J lost 2 bases, with 10 bases between them. Complete variable domain (other parts from reference TRBV18 and TRBJ2-1): NAGVMQNPRHLVRRRGQEARLRCSPMKGHSHVYWYRQLPEEGLKFMVYLQKENIIDESGMPKERFSAEFPKEGPSILRIQQVVRGDSAAYFCASSDNRAYNEQFFGPGTRLTVL.

This rearrangement joins TRBV30 to TRBJ2-5, with unresolved D. Germline V CDR1 and CDR2: GTSNPN, SVGIG (reference sequence). CDR3 length equals 13 residues. The V gene lost 1 base and the J gene lost 3 bases, with 9 bases spanning the gap. The CDR3 sequence: CAWSAAVKETQYF. The CDR3 coding sequence is TGTGCCTGGAGTGCGGCGGTTAAAGAGACCCAGTACTTC.

The V and J genes are TRBV5-6 and TRBJ1-1; 8 nucleotides agree with TRBD1. V shed 4 bases, J shed 1 base, and the junction held 3 bases outside the gene matches. The CDR3 sequence is 14 residues long. Germline V gene data show CDR1 as SGHDT and CDR2 as YYEEEE. The CDR3 coding sequence is TGTGCCAGCAGCGCCGACAGGGGGAACACTGAAGCTTTCTTT. It codes for CASSADRGNTEAFF.

The CDR3 DNA reads as TGCGCCAGCAAGTGGGGGCCCGGCGGGTACATGAACACTGAAGCTTTCTTT. Translation: CASKWGPGGYMNTEAFF. The V gene is TRBV10-2, the J gene TRBJ1-1, with a tentative D call TRBD1 (6 bases). Germline CDR1 is WSHSY and CDR2 is SAAADI. The V end lost 7 bases, the J end lost 0 bases, and 21 bases lay between the germline ends. CDR3 size: 17 residues.